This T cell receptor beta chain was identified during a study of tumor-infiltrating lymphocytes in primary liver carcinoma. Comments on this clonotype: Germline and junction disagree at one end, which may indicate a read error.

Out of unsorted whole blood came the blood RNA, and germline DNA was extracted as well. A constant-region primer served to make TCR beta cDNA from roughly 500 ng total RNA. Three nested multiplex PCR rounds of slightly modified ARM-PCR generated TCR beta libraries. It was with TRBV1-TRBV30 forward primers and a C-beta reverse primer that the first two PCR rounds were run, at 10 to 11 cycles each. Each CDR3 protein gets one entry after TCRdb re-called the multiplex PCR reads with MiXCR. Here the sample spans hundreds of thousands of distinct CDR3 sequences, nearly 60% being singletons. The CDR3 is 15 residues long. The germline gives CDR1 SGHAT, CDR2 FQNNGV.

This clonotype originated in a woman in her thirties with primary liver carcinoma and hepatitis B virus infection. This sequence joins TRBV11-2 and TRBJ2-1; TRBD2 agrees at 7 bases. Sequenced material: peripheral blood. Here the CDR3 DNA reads TGTGCCAGCAACTCATCGGGAGGCCGGTACAAAGAGCAGTTCTTC. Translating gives CASNSSGGRYKEQFF. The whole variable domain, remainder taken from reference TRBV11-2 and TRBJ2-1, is EAGVAQSPRYKIIEKRQSVAFWCNPISGHATLYWYQQILGQGPKLLIQFQNNGVVDDSQLPKDRFSAERLKGVDSTLKIQPAKLEDSAVYLCASNSSGGRYKEQFFGPGTRLTVL.